Sequencing of this TCR beta chain was carried out in a study of OX40 agonist ivuxolimab in advanced cancers. Broader study findings: Among the least clonally expanded were partial responders at 0.1-3.0 mg/kg. The study observed clonal expansion of CD4+ and CD8+ blood T cells by week 6 at 0.1 to 3.0 mg/kg. CD8+ T cells (on average) carried more expanded clones than CD4+ T cells.

Patients were excluded for autoimmune disease history or systemic immunosuppression. TCRdb's table, derived via immunoSEQ multiplex PCR, lists solely in-frame clones and lacks some. The sample lists 55,000 to 70,000 clones, more than 75% occurring once. This clone was detected once. Its antigen is currently unknown. This specimen was CD4+ or CD8+ T cells sorted from blood, taken in a trial of the OX40 agonist ivuxolimab. This sequence originates from an adult with an advanced solid tumor such as melanoma, head and neck, liver or kidney cancer.

The CDR3 DNA follows: TGTGCCAGCTCAACGACAACAGGGGGAGGCTACGAGCAGTACTTC. Translating it yields CASSTTTGGGYEQYF. The chain employs TRBV18 and TRBJ2-7, with 8 bases matching TRBD1. From germline, CDR1 is KGHSH and CDR2 LQKENI. The V gene end was trimmed by 5 bases and the J gene end by 3 bases; junction bases not matched to a gene: 9. There are 15 residues in the CDR3.